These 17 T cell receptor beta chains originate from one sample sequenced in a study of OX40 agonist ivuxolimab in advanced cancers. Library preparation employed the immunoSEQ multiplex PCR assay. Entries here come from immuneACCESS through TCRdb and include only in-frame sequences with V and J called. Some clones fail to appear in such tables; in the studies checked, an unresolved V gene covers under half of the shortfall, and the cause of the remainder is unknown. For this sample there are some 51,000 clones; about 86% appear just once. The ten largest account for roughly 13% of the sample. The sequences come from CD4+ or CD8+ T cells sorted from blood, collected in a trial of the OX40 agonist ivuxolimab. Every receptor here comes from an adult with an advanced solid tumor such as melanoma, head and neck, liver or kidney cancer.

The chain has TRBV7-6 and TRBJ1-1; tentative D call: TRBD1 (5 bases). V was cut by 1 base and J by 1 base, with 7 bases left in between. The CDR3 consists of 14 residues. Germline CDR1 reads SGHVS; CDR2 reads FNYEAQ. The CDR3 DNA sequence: TGTGCCAGCAGCTTAGGAGGGGAGAACACTGAAGCTTTCTTT. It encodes CASSLGGENTEAFF.

CDR3 region: CASSPHRVVEREQYF. Here the CDR3 DNA reads TGTGCCAGCAGCCCCCACAGGGTCGTAGAAAGGGAGCAGTACTTC. The rearrangement uses TRBV9 and TRBJ2-7, with D possibly matching TRBD1 (6 bases). Trimming shortened V by 4 bases and J by 7 bases, and 21 bases separated the two germline ends. This CDR3 has 15 amino acids. Germline CDR1 SGDLS, CDR2 YYNGEE.

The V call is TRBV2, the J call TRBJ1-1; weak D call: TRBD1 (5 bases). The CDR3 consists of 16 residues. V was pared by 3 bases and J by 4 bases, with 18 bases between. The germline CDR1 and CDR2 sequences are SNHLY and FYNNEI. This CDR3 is CASSEGDLPRGTEAFF. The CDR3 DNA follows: TGTGCCAGCAGTGAGGGGGACTTACCTAGAGGCACTGAAGCTTTCTTT. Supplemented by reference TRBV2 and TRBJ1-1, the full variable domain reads EPEVTQTPSHQVTQMGQEVILRCVPISNHLYFYWYRQILGQKVEFLVSFYNNEISEKSEIFDDQFSVERPDGSNFTLKIRSTKLEDSAMYFCASSEGDLPRGTEAFFGQGTRLTVV.

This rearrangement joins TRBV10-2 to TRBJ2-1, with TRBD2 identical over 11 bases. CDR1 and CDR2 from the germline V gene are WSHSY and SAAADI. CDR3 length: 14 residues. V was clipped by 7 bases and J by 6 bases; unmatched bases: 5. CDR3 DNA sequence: TGCGCCAGCACCCTAGCGGGGGGCCCCAATGAGCAGTTCTTC. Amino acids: CASTLAGGPNEQFF.

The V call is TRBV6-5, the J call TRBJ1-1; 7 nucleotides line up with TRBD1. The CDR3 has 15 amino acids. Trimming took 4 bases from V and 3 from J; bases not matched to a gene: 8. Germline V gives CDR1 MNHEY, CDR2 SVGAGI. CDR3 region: CASSSGTVGDTEAFF. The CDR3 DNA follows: TGTGCCAGCAGTTCTGGGACAGTCGGGGACACTGAAGCTTTCTTT.

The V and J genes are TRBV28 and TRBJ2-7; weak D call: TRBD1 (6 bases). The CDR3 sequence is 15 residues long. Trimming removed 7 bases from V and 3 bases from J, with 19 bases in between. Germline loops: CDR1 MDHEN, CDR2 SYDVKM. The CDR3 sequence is CASIKGVHSGYEQYF. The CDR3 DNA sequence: TGTGCCAGCATTAAGGGGGTCCATTCGGGCTACGAGCAGTACTTC.

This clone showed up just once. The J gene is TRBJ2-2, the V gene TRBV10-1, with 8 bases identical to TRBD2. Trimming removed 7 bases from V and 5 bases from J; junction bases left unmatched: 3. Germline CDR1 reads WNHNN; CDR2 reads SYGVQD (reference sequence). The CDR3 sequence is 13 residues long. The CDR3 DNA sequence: TGCGCCAGCAACGGGGGGGTGACCGGGGAGCTGTTTTTT. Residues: CASNGGVTGELFF.

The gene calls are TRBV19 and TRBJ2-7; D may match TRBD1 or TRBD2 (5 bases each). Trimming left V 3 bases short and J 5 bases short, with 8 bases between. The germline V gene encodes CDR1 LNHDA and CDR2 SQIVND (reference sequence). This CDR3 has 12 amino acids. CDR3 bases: TGTGCCAGTAGTATTGAGGGGAACGAGCAGTACTTC. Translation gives CASSIEGNEQYF.

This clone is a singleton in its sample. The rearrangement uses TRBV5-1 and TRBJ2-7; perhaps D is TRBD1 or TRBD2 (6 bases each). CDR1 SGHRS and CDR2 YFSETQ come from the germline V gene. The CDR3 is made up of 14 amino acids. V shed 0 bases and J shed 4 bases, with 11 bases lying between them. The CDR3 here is CASSLEGGHYEQYF. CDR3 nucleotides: TGCGCCAGCAGCTTGGAAGGGGGGCATTACGAGCAGTACTTC.

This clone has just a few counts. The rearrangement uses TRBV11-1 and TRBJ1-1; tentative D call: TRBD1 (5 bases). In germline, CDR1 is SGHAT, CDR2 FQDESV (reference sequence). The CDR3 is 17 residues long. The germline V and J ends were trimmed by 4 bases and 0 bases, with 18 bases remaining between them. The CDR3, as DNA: TGTGCCAGCAGCTCCACTCAGGGACTGCGCATGAACACTGAAGCTTTCTTT. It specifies CASSSTQGLRMNTEAFF.

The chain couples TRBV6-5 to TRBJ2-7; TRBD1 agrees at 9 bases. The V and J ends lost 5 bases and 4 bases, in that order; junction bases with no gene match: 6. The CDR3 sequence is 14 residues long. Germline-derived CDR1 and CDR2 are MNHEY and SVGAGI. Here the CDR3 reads CASSAGQGDYEQYF. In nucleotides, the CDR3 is TGTGCCAGCAGTGCGGGACAGGGTGATTACGAGCAGTACTTC.

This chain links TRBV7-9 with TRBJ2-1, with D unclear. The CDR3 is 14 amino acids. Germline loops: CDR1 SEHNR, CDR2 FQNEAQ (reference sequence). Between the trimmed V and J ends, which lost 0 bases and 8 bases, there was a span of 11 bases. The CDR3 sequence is CASSLASSLDEQFF. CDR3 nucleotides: TGTGCCAGCAGCTTAGCAAGTTCCCTGGATGAGCAGTTCTTC.

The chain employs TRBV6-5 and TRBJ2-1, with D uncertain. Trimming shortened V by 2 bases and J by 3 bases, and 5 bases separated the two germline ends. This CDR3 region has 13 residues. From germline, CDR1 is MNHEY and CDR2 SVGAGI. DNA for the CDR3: TGTGCCAGCAGTTACGACGGCTACAATGAGCAGTTCTTC. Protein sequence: CASSYDGYNEQFF.

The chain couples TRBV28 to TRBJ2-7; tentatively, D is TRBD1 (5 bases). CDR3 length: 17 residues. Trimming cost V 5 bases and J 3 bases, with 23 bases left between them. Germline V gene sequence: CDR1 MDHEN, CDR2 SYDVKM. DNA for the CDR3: TGTGCCAGCAGTCCTATGCACCGGACATTTCCCGACTACGAGCAGTACTTC. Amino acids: CASSPMHRTFPDYEQYF.

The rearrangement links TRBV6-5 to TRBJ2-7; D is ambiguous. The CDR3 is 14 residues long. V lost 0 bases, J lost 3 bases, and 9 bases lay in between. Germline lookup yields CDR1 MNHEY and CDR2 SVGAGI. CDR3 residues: CASSYSGSVYEQYF. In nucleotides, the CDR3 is TGTGCCAGCAGTTACTCCGGTTCGGTCTACGAGCAGTACTTC.

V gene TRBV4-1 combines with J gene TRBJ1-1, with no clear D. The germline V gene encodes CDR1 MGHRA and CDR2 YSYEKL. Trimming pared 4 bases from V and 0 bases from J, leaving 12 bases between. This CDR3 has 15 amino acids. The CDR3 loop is CASSLEEPLNTEAFF. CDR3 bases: TGCGCCAGCAGCCTCGAGGAGCCCTTGAACACTGAAGCTTTCTTT.

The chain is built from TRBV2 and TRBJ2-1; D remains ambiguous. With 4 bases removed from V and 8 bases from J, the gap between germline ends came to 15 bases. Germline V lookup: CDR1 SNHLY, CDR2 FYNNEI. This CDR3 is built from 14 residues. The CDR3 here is CASSGAPVRYEQFF. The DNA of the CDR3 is TGTGCCAGCAGTGGGGCCCCCGTTCGGTATGAGCAGTTCTTC.